A few counts support the clone carrying this TCR beta chain. This sample is drawn from a study of immune characterization of retroperitoneal liposarcoma. This CDR3 comprises 15 residues. Trimming stripped 4 bases from V and 2 bases from J, with 12 bases between. CDR1 is MNHNS, CDR2 SASEGT, per germline. Using its own MiXCR run on the PCR reads, TCRdb lists one record per CDR3 protein. The sample yields around 13,000 distinct CDR3 sequences, about 45% seen once. The sequenced sample consisted of tumor tissue. The chain is built from TRBV6-1 and TRBJ2-4; weak D call: TRBD2 (6 bases). The sequence was obtained from a female donor with retroperitoneal liposarcoma. The DNA for the CDR3 is TGTGCCAGCAGTGGTAGTAGCGGAACCAAAAACATTCAGTACTTC. Translated, it gives CASSGSSGTKNIQYF.